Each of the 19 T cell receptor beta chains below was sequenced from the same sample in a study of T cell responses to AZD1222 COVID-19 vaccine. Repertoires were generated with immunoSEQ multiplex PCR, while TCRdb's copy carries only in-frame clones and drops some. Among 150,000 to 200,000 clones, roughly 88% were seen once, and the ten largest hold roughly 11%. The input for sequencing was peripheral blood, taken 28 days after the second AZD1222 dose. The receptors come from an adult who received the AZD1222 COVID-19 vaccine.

DNA for the CDR3: TGCGCCAGCAGCTTGGCTGGTATGAGTACCCATTCACCCCTCCACTTT. Protein: CASSLAGMSTHSPLHF. The chain couples TRBV5-1 to TRBJ1-6, with D hard to call. Trimming removed 0 bases at V and 8 bases at J, with 15 bases between. Germline CDR1 and CDR2: SGHRS and YFSETQ. This CDR3 contains 16 residues.

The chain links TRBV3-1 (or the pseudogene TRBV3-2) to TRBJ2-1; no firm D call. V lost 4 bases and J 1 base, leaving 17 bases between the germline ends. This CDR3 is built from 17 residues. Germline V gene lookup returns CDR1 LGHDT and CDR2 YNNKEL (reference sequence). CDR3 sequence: CASSPPSDSVSYNEQFF. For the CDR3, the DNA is TGTGCCAGCAGCCCGCCCTCCGATAGTGTTTCCTACAATGAGCAGTTCTTC.

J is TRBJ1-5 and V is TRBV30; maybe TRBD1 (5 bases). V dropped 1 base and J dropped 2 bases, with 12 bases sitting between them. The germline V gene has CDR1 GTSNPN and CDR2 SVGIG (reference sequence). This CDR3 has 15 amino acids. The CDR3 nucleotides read TGTGCCTGGAGTGGGCGGGGGGAAGGCAATCAGCCCCAGCATTTT. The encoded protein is CAWSGRGEGNQPQHF.

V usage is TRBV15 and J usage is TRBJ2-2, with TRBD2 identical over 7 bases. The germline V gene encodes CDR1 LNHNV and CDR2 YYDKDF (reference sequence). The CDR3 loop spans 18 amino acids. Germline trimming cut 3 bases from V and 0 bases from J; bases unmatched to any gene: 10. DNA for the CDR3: TGTGCCACCAGCAGGGGGAGGGTCTCCTCGGCGAACACCGGGGAGCTGTTTTTT. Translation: CATSRGRVSSANTGELFF. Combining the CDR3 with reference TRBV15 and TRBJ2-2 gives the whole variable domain DAMVIQNPRYQVTQFGKPVTLSCSQTLNHNVMYWYQQKSSQAPKLLFHYYDKDFNNEADTPDNFQSRRPNTSFCFLDIRSPGLGDTAMYLCATSRGRVSSANTGELFFGEGSRLTVL.

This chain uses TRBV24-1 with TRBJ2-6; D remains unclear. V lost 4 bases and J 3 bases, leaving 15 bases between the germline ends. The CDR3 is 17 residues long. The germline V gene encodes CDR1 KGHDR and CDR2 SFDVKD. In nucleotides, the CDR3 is TGTGCCACCAGTGACCCGGTTGTGGGTGGTGGGGCCAACGTCCTGACTTTC. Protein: CATSDPVVGGGANVLTF.

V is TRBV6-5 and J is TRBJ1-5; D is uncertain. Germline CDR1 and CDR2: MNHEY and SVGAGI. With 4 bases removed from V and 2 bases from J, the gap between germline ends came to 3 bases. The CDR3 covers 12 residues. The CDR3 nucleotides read TGTGCCAGCAGTTTGGGCAATCAGCCCCAGCATTTT. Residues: CASSLGNQPQHF.

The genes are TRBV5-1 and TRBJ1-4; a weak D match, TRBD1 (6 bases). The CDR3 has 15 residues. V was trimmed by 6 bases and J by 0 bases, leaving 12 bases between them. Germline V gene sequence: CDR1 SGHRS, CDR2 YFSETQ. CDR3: CASTRGGSTNEKLFF. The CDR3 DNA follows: TGCGCCAGCACAAGAGGGGGGTCAACTAATGAAAAACTGTTTTTT. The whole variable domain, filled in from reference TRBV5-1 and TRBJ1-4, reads KAGVTQTPRYLIKTRGQQVTLSCSPISGHRSVSWYQQTPGQGLQFLFEYFSETQRNKGNFPGRFSGRQFSNSRSEMNVSTLELGDSALYLCASTRGGSTNEKLFFGSGTQLSVL.

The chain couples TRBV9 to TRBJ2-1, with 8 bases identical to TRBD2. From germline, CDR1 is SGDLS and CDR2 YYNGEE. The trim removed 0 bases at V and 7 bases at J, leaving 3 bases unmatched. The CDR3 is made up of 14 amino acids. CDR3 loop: CASSVAGGGNEQFF. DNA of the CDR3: TGTGCCAGCAGCGTAGCGGGGGGGGGAAATGAGCAGTTCTTC.

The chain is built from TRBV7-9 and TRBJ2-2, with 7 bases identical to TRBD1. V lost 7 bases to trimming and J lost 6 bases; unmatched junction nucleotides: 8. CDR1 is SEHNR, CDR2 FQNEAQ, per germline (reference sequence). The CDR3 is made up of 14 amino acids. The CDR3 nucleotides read TGTGCCAGCATCCTCCTTCAGGGGGCCGGGGAGCTGTTTTTT. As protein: CASILLQGAGELFF.

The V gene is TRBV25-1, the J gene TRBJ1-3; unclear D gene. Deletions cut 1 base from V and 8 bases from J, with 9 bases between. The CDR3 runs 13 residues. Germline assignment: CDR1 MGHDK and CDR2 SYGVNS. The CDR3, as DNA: TGTGCCAGCAGTGAATGGGGAGTAGACACCATATATTTT. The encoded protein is CASSEWGVDTIYF.

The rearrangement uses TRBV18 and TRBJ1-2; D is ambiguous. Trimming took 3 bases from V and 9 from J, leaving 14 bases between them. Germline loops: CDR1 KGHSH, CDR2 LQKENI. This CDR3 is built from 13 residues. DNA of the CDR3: TGTGCCAGCTCACCTTCGAGCGATAATCGCTACACCTTC. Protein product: CASSPSSDNRYTF.

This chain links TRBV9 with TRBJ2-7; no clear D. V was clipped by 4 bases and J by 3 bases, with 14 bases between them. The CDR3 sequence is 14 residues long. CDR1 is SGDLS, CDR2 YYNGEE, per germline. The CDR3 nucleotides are TGTGCCAGCAGCCCTCAGTTAAGGGACTACGAGCAGTACTTC. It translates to CASSPQLRDYEQYF.

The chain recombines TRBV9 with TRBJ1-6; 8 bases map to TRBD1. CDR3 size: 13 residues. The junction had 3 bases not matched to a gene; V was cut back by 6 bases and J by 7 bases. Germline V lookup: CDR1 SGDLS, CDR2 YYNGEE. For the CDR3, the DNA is TGTGCCAGCAAGAGGACAGGGAATTCACCCCTCCACTTT. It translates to CASKRTGNSPLHF.

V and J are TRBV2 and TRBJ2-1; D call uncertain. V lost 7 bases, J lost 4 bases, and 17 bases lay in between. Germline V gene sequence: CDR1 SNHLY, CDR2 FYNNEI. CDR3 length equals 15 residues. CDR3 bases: TGTGCCAGCAAAGTTGGAGAAAACGGGTACAATGAGCAGTTCTTC. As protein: CASKVGENGYNEQFF.

For the CDR3, the DNA is TGTGCCAGTAGTACCCAAGCCCTTACAGGGACCGGAAACACCATATATTTT. It translates to CASSTQALTGTGNTIYF. The chain carries TRBV19 and TRBJ1-3, with TRBD1 as a possible D gene (6 bases). Germline V gives CDR1 LNHDA, CDR2 SQIVND (reference sequence). V was cut by 4 bases and J by 4 bases, with 20 bases left in between. This CDR3 has 17 residues.

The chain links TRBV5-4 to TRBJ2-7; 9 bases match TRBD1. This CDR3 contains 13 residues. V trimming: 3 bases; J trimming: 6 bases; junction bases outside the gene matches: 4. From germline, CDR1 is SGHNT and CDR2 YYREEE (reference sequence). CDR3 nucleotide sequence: TGTGCCAGCAGCTCCAGACAGGGGGTCGAGCAGTACTTC. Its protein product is CASSSRQGVEQYF.

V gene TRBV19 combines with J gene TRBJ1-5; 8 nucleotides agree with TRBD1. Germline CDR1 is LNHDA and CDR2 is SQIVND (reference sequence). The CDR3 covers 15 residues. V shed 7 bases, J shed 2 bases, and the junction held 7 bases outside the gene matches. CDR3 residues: CASIGQGEGNQPQHF. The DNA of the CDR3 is TGTGCCAGTATCGGACAGGGTGAGGGCAATCAGCCCCAGCATTTT.

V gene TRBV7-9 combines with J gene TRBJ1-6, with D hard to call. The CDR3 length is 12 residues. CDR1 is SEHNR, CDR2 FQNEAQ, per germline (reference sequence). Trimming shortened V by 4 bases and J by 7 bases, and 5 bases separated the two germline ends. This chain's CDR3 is CASSSSNSPLHF. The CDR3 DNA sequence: TGTGCCAGCAGCTCGAGCAATTCACCCCTCCACTTT.

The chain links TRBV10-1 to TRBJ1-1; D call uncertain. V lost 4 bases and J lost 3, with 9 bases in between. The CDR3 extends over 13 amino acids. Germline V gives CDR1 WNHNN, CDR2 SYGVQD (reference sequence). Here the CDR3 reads CASSVMGDTEAFF. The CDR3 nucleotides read TGCGCCAGCAGTGTTATGGGAGACACTGAAGCTTTCTTT.